The 31 T cell receptor beta chains below come from one sample, sequenced in a study of cytomegalovirus exposure and HLA in healthy donors. The PCR ran on 60 Vbeta and 13 Jbeta primers. Repertoires were generated with immunoSEQ multiplex PCR, while TCRdb's copy carries only in-frame clones and drops some. The table has 120,000 or so clones, 80% to 90% seen once. Sequencing used PBMCs. The receptors come from a woman aged 40 to 50 in good health and CMV-seropositive.

V is TRBV7-2 and J is TRBJ2-2, with D tentatively TRBD1 (5 bases). This CDR3 region has 15 residues. Germline V gene data show CDR1 as SGHTA and CDR2 as FQGNSA. V dropped 1 base and J dropped 4 bases, with 10 bases sitting between them. CDR3: CASSLGQISTGELFF. CDR3 DNA sequence: TGTGCCAGCAGCTTAGGACAGATTAGCACCGGGGAGCTGTTTTTT.

V gene TRBV27 combines with J gene TRBJ2-1; TRBD2 matches 7 bases. The germline CDR1 and CDR2 sequences are MNHEY and SMNVEV (reference sequence). This CDR3 contains 15 residues. Unmatched junction bases numbered 3, after V lost 3 bases and J lost 1 base. CDR3 bases: TGTGCCAGCAGTTTGGAGCGGGGTTCCTACAATGAGCAGTTCTTC. Protein product: CASSLERGSYNEQFF.

The rearrangement links TRBV4-3 to TRBJ2-7; 7 bases match TRBD1. Unmatched junction bases numbered 7, after V lost 8 bases and J lost 0 bases. Germline loops: CDR1 LGHNA, CDR2 YSLEER. This CDR3 has 14 residues. DNA of the CDR3: TGCGCCAGCGCCCGGGGACAGAACTCCTACGAGCAGTACTTC. It codes for CASARGQNSYEQYF.

The table lists this clone with a count of one. This rearrangement joins TRBV4-2 to TRBJ2-3; no definite D call. The V gene lost 1 base and the J gene lost 1 base, with 9 bases spanning the gap. The CDR3 runs 15 residues. Germline-derived CDR1 and CDR2 are LGHNA and YNFKEQ. CDR3 in DNA: TGTGCCAGCAGCCAAGGGCCCGTGGGCACAGATACGCAGTATTTT. Amino acids: CASSQGPVGTDTQYF.

The rearrangement uses TRBV29-1 and TRBJ1-2; D gene uncertain. Trimming left V 8 bases short and J 2 bases short, with 9 bases between. The germline V gene encodes CDR1 SQVTM and CDR2 ANQGSEA. CDR3 length: 11 amino acids. CDR3: CSTAENYGYTF. The CDR3 nucleotides are TGCAGCACGGCGGAAAACTATGGCTACACCTTC.

The chain carries TRBV2 and TRBJ2-1; 8 nucleotides line up with TRBD2. The trim removed 5 bases at V and 0 bases at J, leaving 6 bases unmatched. In germline, CDR1 is SNHLY, CDR2 FYNNEI. The CDR3 spans 16 residues. The CDR3 DNA reads TGTGCCAGCAGTACCGGACTAGCCAGCTCCTACAATGAGCAGTTCTTC. Protein sequence: CASSTGLASSYNEQFF. Based on the CDR3 plus reference TRBV2 and TRBJ2-1, the full variable domain is EPEVTQTPSHQVTQMGQEVILRCVPISNHLYFYWYRQILGQKVEFLVSFYNNEISEKSEIFDDQFSVERPDGSNFTLKIRSTKLEDSAMYFCASSTGLASSYNEQFFGPGTRLTVL.

The gene calls are TRBV5-1 and TRBJ2-7, with 12 bases identical to TRBD2. This CDR3 contains 14 residues. Trimming removed 6 bases from V and 3 bases from J; junction bases left unmatched: 4. Germline V CDR1 and CDR2: SGHRS, YFSETQ. In DNA form, the CDR3 reads TGCGCCAGCACCACGACTAGCGGGAGCTACGAGCAGTACTTC. This encodes CASTTTSGSYEQYF.

This chain uses TRBV5-4 with TRBJ2-1; D ambiguous. CDR3 length equals 15 residues. The V gene lost 0 bases and the J gene lost 5 bases, with 12 bases spanning the gap. The V gene's germline CDR1 is SGHNT and CDR2 YYREEE (reference sequence). CDR3 sequence (DNA): TGTGCCAGCAGCTTGGTCCAGTACACTAACAATGAGCAGTTCTTC. Its protein product is CASSLVQYTNNEQFF.

The chain couples TRBV5-6 to TRBJ1-1; TRBD1 might be the D (5 bases). The CDR3 loop spans 16 amino acids. Trimming took 4 bases from V and 0 from J, leaving 16 bases between them. The germline gives CDR1 SGHDT, CDR2 YYEEEE. CDR3 residues: CASSPTWGNLNTEAFF. In nucleotides, the CDR3 is TGTGCCAGCAGCCCGACGTGGGGCAACTTGAACACTGAAGCTTTCTTT.

This rearrangement joins TRBV5-1 to TRBJ2-2, with D possibly being TRBD1 (6 bases). Deletions cut 4 bases from V and 4 bases from J, with 17 bases between. CDR1 is SGHRS, CDR2 YFSETQ, per germline. The CDR3 totals 16 residues. CDR3 coding DNA: TGCGCCAGCAGCCAAGAACAGGGTCTGGGCACCGGGGAGCTGTTTTTT. Its protein is CASSQEQGLGTGELFF.

CDR3 amino acids: CASSATGIGANVLTF. CDR3 DNA: TGTGCCAGCAGCGCCACAGGGATCGGGGCCAACGTCCTGACTTTC. This rearrangement joins TRBV7-3 to TRBJ2-6; D may be TRBD1 (6 bases). The V end was cut by 5 bases, the J end by 4 bases, with 12 bases between. The CDR3 is 15 amino acids. Germline assignment: CDR1 SGHTA and CDR2 FQGTGA.

The chain employs TRBV18 and TRBJ2-1, with 10 bases fitting TRBD2. Trimming removed 0 bases from V and 4 bases from J; junction bases left unmatched: 3. CDR1 and CDR2 from the germline V gene are KGHSH and LQKENI. The CDR3 loop spans 16 amino acids. The CDR3, as DNA: TGTGCCAGCTCACCACCTGGACTAGCGGAATACAATGAGCAGTTCTTC. Amino acid sequence: CASSPPGLAEYNEQFF.

This chain joins TRBV28 and TRBJ2-7; D call uncertain. This CDR3 has 11 residues. Trimming pared 6 bases from V and 6 bases from J, leaving 9 bases between. CDR1 is MDHEN and CDR2 is SYDVKM in the germline V gene. Here the CDR3 DNA reads TGTGCCAGCAGCTCCCCCTTCGAGCAGTACTTC. This translates into CASSSPFEQYF.

This chain links TRBV4-1 with TRBJ2-7; weak D call: TRBD1 (5 bases). The CDR3 runs to 17 residues. Trimming removed 5 bases from V and 3 bases from J, with 23 bases in between. Germline lookup yields CDR1 MGHRA and CDR2 YSYEKL. CDR3 in amino acids: CASSLLHRIGNSYEQYF. CDR3 DNA sequence: TGCGCCAGCAGCTTACTACACAGGATCGGCAATAGCTACGAGCAGTACTTC.

The chain has TRBV6-5 and TRBJ2-5; D remains unclear. The J call is doubtful: the DNA matches TRBJ2-7 better. In germline, CDR1 is MNHEY, CDR2 SVGAGI. The CDR3 has 13 residues. CDR3 nucleotides: TGTGCCAGCAGTTACGGCTCTGGAGTCGAGCAGTACTTC. Its translation is CASSYGSGVEQYF.

V gene TRBV18 combines with J gene TRBJ1-1; 10 bases are shared with TRBD1. The germline CDR1 and CDR2 sequences are KGHSH and LQKENI. This CDR3 is built from 14 residues. V was clipped by 7 bases and J by 3 bases; unmatched bases: 5. The CDR3 here is CASFAGQGYTEAFF. The CDR3 nucleotides are TGTGCCAGCTTTGCGGGACAGGGGTACACTGAAGCTTTCTTT.

As DNA, the CDR3 is TGTGCCAGTAGTGGGAGGACAGGGGAGGAAAAACTGTTTTTT. Protein: CASSGRTGEEKLFF. The chain uses TRBV19 and TRBJ1-4; 9 positions match TRBD1. Germline trimming cut 5 bases from V and 8 bases from J; bases unmatched to any gene: 6. The CDR3 covers 14 residues. The germline gives CDR1 LNHDA, CDR2 SQIVND (reference sequence).

The chain employs TRBV7-3 and TRBJ1-2; 7 positions agree with TRBD1. Germline CDR1 reads SGHTA; CDR2 reads FQGTGA. Trimming removed 5 bases from V and 0 bases from J; junction bases left unmatched: 9. The CDR3 sequence is 16 residues long. This CDR3 reads CASSPRTGLTNYGYTF. The CDR3 DNA is TGTGCCAGCAGCCCCAGGACAGGACTCACTAACTATGGCTACACCTTC.

The chain joins TRBV7-9 to TRBJ2-1, with D tentatively TRBD2 (5 bases). The V end was cut by 3 bases, the J end by 2 bases, with 11 bases between. The germline V gene has CDR1 SEHNR and CDR2 FQNEAQ (reference sequence). This CDR3 spans 15 amino acids. This CDR3 is CASSFGSGAYNEQFF. CDR3 DNA sequence: TGTGCCAGCAGCTTCGGGTCCGGGGCCTACAATGAGCAGTTCTTC.

This clone was seen a handful of times. The V and J genes are TRBV15 and TRBJ2-5, with D perhaps matching TRBD1 (6 bases). The CDR3 has 13 amino acids. V was pared by 7 bases and J by 2 bases, with 11 bases between. Germline lookup yields CDR1 LNHNV and CDR2 YYDKDF (reference sequence). Here the CDR3 reads CATTGHLQETQYF. Written as DNA, the CDR3 is TGTGCCACCACGGGACATCTACAAGAGACCCAGTACTTC.

This chain joins TRBV14 and TRBJ2-7, with 8 bases lining up with TRBD2. Losses at the gene ends were 0 bases for V and 4 bases for J; bases not matched to a gene: 5. Germline V lookup: CDR1 SGHDN, CDR2 FVKESK. CDR3 length: 15 residues. CDR3 loop: CASSQDSGLVYEQYF. The CDR3 coding sequence is TGTGCCAGCAGCCAAGACTCGGGACTAGTATACGAGCAGTACTTC.

As DNA, the CDR3 is TGTGCCAGCAGTTTAAGGGGGCCCGGTGGCGGTTCACCCCTCCACTTT. Protein: CASSLRGPGGGSPLHF. The chain carries TRBV28 and TRBJ1-6; 7 bases map to TRBD1. Germline values: CDR1 MDHEN, CDR2 SYDVKM. V dropped 2 bases and J dropped 9; count of bases not matched to a gene: 10. This CDR3 contains 16 residues.

This clone was detected only a few times. This chain uses TRBV5-6 with TRBJ2-1, with a weak D call TRBD1 (6 bases). In germline, CDR1 is SGHDT, CDR2 YYEEEE. Trimming pared 2 bases from V and 7 bases from J, leaving 13 bases between. The CDR3 has 14 amino acids. The CDR3 sequence is CASSFQGKGNEQFF. The CDR3 DNA reads as TGTGCCAGCAGCTTCCAGGGGAAGGGGAATGAGCAGTTCTTC. The variable domain in full, completed from reference TRBV5-6 and TRBJ2-1, reads DAGVTQSPTHLIKTRGQQVTLRCSPKSGHDTVSWYQQALGQGPQFIFQYYEEEERQRGNFPDRFSGHQFPNYSSELNVNALLLGDSALYLCASSFQGKGNEQFFGPGTRLTVL.

This chain links TRBV28 with TRBJ2-7, with TRBD2 matching 11 bases. The CDR3 covers 15 residues. Unmatched junction bases numbered 4, after V lost 4 bases and J lost 2 bases. Germline CDR1 is MDHEN and CDR2 is SYDVKM. CDR3 coding DNA: TGTGCCAGCAGTTCCGGGACTAGCGGTGCCTACGAGCAGTACTTC. It codes for CASSSGTSGAYEQYF. The variable domain in full, completed from reference TRBV28 and TRBJ2-7, reads DVKVTQSSRYLVKRTGEKVFLECVQDMDHENMFWYRQDPGLGLRLIYFSYDVKMKEKGDIPEGYSVSREKKERFSLILESASTNQTSMYLCASSSGTSGAYEQYFGPGTRLTVT.

The genes are TRBV6-1 and TRBJ2-5; perhaps TRBD2 as D (6 bases). The CDR3 covers 14 residues. Trimming took 7 bases from V and 4 from J, leaving 16 bases between them. Per the germline V gene, CDR1 is MNHNS and CDR2 is SASEGT. CDR3 protein: CASTPGWRGETQYF. The CDR3 DNA reads as TGTGCCAGCACTCCCGGGTGGCGGGGAGAGACCCAGTACTTC.

The table lists this clone with a few counts. This chain joins TRBV5-1 and TRBJ1-4, with TRBD1 as a possible D gene (5 bases). The CDR3 is 16 amino acids. Deletions cut 0 bases from V and 7 bases from J, with 16 bases between. Germline V gene lookup returns CDR1 SGHRS and CDR2 YFSETQ. The CDR3 is CASSLARQPTFEKLFF. Here the CDR3 DNA reads TGCGCCAGCAGCTTGGCCCGACAGCCTACTTTTGAAAAACTGTTTTTT.

This chain connects TRBV7-2 to TRBJ2-1, with 8 bases identical to TRBD2. The CDR3 is 16 residues long. Germline-derived CDR1 and CDR2 are SGHTA and FQGNSA. V trimming: 3 bases; J trimming: 14 bases; junction bases outside the gene matches: 18. The CDR3, as DNA: TGTGCCAGCAGCTTCGGGGGGACCGGGACTAGAGGTCGGGAGTTCTTC. It is translated as CASSFGGTGTRGREFF. Full variable domain (missing parts from reference TRBV7-2 and TRBJ2-1): GAGVSQSPSNKVTEKGKDVELRCDPISGHTALYWYRQSLGQGLEFLIYFQGNSAPDKSGLPSDRFSAERTGGSVSTLTIQRTQQEDSAVYLCASSFGGTGTRGREFFGPGTRLTVL.

This chain uses TRBV29-1 with TRBJ2-3; TRBD1 agrees at 7 bases. Germline-derived CDR1 and CDR2 are SQVTM and ANQGSEA. The CDR3 length is 14 residues. J gave up 5 bases and V 7 bases, and 12 bases lay outside the gene matches. The CDR3 protein is CSAVQGSDRDTQYF. CDR3 sequence (DNA): TGCAGCGCCGTACAGGGGTCGGATAGAGATACGCAGTATTTT.

This chain joins TRBV30 and TRBJ1-2, with TRBD1 as a possible D gene (6 bases). V lost 3 bases to trimming and J lost 0 bases, with 11 bases between them. This CDR3 contains 14 residues. Germline CDR1 and CDR2: GTSNPN and SVGIG (reference sequence). The CDR3 nucleotides read TGTGCCTGGAGGGTGGGGGGGCCTAACTATGGCTACACCTTC. This encodes CAWRVGGPNYGYTF.

The V and J genes are TRBV19 and TRBJ2-1, with 11 nucleotides matching TRBD2. In germline, CDR1 is LNHDA, CDR2 SQIVND (reference sequence). Trimming took 6 bases from V and 4 from J; bases not matched to a gene: 5. The CDR3 covers 15 residues. CDR3 protein: CASRLAGGPYNEQFF. CDR3 DNA sequence: TGTGCCAGTAGATTAGCGGGAGGGCCTTACAATGAGCAGTTCTTC.

J is TRBJ2-1 and V is TRBV28; 8 bases are a match to TRBD1. Germline-derived CDR1 and CDR2 are MDHEN and SYDVKM. V was clipped by 5 bases and J by 0 bases; unmatched bases: 15. The CDR3 loop spans 19 amino acids. In DNA, the CDR3 is TGTGCCAGCAGTCCCATTGAATTATCGACAGGGGTCTCCTACAATGAGCAGTTCTTC. The encoded protein is CASSPIELSTGVSYNEQFF.